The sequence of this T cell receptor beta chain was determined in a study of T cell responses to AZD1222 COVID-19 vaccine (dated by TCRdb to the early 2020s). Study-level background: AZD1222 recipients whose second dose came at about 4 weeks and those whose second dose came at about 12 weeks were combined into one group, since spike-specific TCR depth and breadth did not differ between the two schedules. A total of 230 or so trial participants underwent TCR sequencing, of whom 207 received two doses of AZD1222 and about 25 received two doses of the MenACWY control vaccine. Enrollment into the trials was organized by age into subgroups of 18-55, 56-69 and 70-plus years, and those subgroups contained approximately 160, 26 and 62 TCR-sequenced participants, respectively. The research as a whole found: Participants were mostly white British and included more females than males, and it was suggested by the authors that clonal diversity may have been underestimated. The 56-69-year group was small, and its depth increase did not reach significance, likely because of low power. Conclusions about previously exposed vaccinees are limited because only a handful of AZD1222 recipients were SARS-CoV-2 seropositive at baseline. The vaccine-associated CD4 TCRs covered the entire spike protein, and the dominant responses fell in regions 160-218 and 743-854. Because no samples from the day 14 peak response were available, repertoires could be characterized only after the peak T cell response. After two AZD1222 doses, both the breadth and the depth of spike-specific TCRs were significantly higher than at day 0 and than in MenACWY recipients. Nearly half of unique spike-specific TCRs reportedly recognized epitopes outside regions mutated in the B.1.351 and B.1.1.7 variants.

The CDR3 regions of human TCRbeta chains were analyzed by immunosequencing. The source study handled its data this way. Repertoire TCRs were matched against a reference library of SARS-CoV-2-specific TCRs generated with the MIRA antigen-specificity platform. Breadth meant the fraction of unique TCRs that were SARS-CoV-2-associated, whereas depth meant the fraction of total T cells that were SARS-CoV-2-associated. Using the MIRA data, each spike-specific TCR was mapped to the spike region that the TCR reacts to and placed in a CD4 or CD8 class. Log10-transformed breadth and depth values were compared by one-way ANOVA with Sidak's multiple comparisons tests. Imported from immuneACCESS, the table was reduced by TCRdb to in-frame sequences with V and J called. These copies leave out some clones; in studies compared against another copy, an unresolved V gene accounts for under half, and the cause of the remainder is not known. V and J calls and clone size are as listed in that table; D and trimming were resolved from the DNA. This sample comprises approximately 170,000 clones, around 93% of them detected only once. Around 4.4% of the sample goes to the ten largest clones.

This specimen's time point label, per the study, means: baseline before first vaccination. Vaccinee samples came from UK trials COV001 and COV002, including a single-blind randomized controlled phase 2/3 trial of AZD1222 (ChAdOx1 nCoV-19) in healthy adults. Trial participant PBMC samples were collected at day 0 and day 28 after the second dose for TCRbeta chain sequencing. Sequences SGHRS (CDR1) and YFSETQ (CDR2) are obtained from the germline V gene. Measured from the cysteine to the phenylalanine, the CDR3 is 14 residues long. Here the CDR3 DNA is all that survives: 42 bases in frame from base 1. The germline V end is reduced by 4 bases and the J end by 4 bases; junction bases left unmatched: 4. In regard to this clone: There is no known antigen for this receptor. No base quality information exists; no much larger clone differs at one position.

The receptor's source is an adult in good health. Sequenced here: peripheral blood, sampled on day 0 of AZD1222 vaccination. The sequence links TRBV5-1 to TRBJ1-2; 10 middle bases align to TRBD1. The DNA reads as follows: TGCGCCAGCAGCCCTCGGGACAGGGGCTATGGCTACACCTTC. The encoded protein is CASSPRDRGYGYTF. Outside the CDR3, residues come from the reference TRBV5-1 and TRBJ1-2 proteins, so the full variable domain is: KAGVTQTPRYLIKTRGQQVTLSCSPISGHRSVSWYQQTPGQGLQFLFEYFSETQRNKGNFPGRFSGRQFSNSRSEMNVSTLELGDSALYLCASSPRDRGYGYTFGSGTRLTVV.